Given below is one TCR beta chain in context. The data were obtained in a study of glioma-infiltrating T cells. The iRepertoire nested amplicon-rescue multiplex PCR amplified TCR alpha and beta CDR3s from RNA. TCRdb used MiXCR to reprocess the multiplex PCR reads, holding one entry per CDR3 protein. This table holds about 140,000 distinct CDR3 sequences, about 39% found once. Germline lookup yields CDR1 MGHRA and CDR2 YSYEKL. V was trimmed by 5 bases and J by 6 bases, leaving 14 bases between them. The CDR3 contains 13 residues. The sequencing sample was made of glioma tissue, nonneoplastic brain tissue, or PBMCs (not recorded which). The rearrangement links TRBV4-1 to TRBJ2-7; weak D call: TRBD1 (6 bases). The clonotype was recovered from a human donor with low-grade glioma or glioblastoma, undergoing nonglioma brain surgery, or in good health (not recorded which). The CDR3 sequence is CASSGDRLGEQYF. For the CDR3, the DNA is TGCGCCAGCAGCGGTGACAGGTTGGGCGAGCAGTACTTC.